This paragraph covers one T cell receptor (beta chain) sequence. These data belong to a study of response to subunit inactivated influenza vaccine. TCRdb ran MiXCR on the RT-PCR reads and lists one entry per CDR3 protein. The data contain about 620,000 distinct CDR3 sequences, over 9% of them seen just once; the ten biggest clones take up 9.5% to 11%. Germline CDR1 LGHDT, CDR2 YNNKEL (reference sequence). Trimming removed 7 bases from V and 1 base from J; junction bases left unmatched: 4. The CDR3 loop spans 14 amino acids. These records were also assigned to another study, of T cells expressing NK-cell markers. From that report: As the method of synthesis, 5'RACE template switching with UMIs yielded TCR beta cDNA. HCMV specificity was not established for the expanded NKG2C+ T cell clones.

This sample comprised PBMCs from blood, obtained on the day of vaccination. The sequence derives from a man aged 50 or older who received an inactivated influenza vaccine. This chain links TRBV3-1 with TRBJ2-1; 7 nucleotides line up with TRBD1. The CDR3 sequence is CASTTGVSYNEQFF. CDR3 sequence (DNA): TGTGCCAGCACCACAGGGGTATCCTACAATGAGCAGTTCTTC.